Listed below are T cell receptor beta chains from one sample, sequenced in a study of cytomegalovirus exposure and HLA in healthy donors. Clones were read by immunoSEQ multiplex PCR, and TCRdb kept only the in-frame ones, dropping some. The data contain some 170,000 clones, approximately 86% of them singletons. Specimen: PBMCs. The source is a man between 18 and 29 years old in good health and CMV-seropositive. The CDR3 runs from the conserved cysteine through the conserved F or W. D genes are given only for firm matches. Clone size, where shown, is once, few, many, or a class for clones that have expanded.

>TRBD1|TRBJ2-2|TRBV5-1|-
CASSLAPLRQGITGELFF
TGCGCCAGCAGCTTGGCCCCCCTGAGACAGGGGATCACCGGGGAGCTGTTTTTT
>TRBD1|TRBJ2-1|TRBV19|-
CASSPTGGYNEQFF
TGTGCCAGTAGTCCGACAGGGGGATACAATGAGCAGTTCTTC
>-|TRBJ1-6|TRBV7-2|-
CASSRQENSPLHF
TGTGCCAGCAGCCGACAAGAAAATTCACCCCTCCACTTT
>-|TRBJ1-6|TRBV18|-
CASSPAVKDSPLHF
TGTGCCAGCTCACCAGCGGTGAAGGATTCACCCCTCCACTTT
>-|TRBJ1-1|TRBV9|-
CASSGPGFTEAFF
TGTGCCAGCAGCGGCCCAGGGTTTACTGAAGCTTTCTTT
>-|TRBJ1-4|TRBV7-2|-
CASSLQGTTNEKLFF
TGTGCCAGCAGCTTGCAGGGGACAACTAATGAAAAACTGTTTTTT
>TRBD2|TRBJ2-7|TRBV7-9|-
CASSFSGGDLQYF
TGTGCCAGCAGCTTTAGCGGGGGGGATCTTCAGTACTTC
>-|TRBJ2-1|TRBV12-5|-
CASGFGSEQFF
TGTGCTAGTGGTTTTGGTAGTGAGCAGTTCTTC
>-|TRBJ2-5|TRBV5-1|-
CASSLATGETQYF
TGCGCCAGCAGCTTGGCCACGGGAGAGACCCAGTACTTC
>TRBD2|TRBJ2-1|TRBV4-2|once
CASSFSGGAVDEQFF
TGTGCCAGCAGCTTTAGCGGGGGGGCCGTCGATGAGCAGTTCTTC
>TRBD2|TRBJ2-7|TRBV10-3|-
CAIRGGTYEQYF
TGTGCCATCAGGGGGGGGACCTACGAGCAGTACTTC
>-|TRBJ1-6|TRBV7-9|-
CASSLYSLRVISPLHF
TGTGCCAGCAGCTTATATTCCCTCAGGGTGATTTCACCCCTCCACTTT
>-|TRBJ2-3|TRBV7-6|once
CASSLGPTIRSDTQYF
TGTGCCAGCAGCTTAGGTCCGACTATTAGATCAGATACGCAGTATTTT
>-|TRBJ1-2|TRBV9|few
CASSPITAGGYTF
TGTGCCAGCAGCCCGATTACCGCCGGTGGCTACACCTTC
>TRBD1|TRBJ2-5|TRBV5-1|-
CASSPRQGRVETQYF
TGCGCCAGCAGCCCACGACAGGGTAGGGTGGAGACCCAGTACTTC
>-|TRBJ1-2|TRBV5-4|-
CASSLASGGAFNYGYTF
TGTGCCAGCAGCTTGGCCAGCGGGGGCGCCTTTAACTATGGCTACACCTTC
>TRBD1|TRBJ2-7|TRBV6-1|-
CASSGIWTGGNEQYF
TGTGCCAGCAGTGGGATCTGGACAGGGGGCAACGAGCAGTACTTC
>-|TRBJ1-1|TRBV7-2|-
CASSLVGGGARTEAFF
TGTGCCAGCAGCTTAGTCGGCGGGGGGGCGAGGACTGAAGCTTTCTTT
>TRBD2|TRBJ2-1|TRBV6-5|-
CASSSTSGGNNEQFF
TGTGCCAGCAGTTCAACTAGCGGGGGGAACAATGAGCAGTTCTTC
>TRBD2|TRBJ2-7|TRBV28|-
CASSSRLRGGDSGSHEQYF
TGTGCCAGCAGTTCCCGACTCAGGGGGGGTGATAGCGGGAGCCACGAGCAGTACTTC
>TRBD1|TRBJ2-7|TRBV7-2|-
CASSWGVPGTGGPEQYF
TGTGCCAGCAGCTGGGGAGTCCCCGGGACAGGGGGCCCCGAGCAGTACTTC
>-|TRBJ2-2|TRBV11-1|-
CASSLGHGELFF
TGTGCCAGCAGCTTAGGGCACGGGGAGCTGTTTTTT
>TRBD1|TRBJ1-1|TRBV30|-
CAWSDGQGSYNTEAFF
TGTGCCTGGAGTGATGGACAGGGAAGCTATAACACTGAAGCTTTCTTT
>TRBD2|TRBJ2-3|TRBV7-2|-
CASSFAGGTTDTQYF
TGTGCCAGCAGCTTCGCGGGGGGGACCACAGATACGCAGTATTTT
>TRBD2|TRBJ2-5|TRBV19|-
CASTRTSGGETQYF
TGTGCCAGTACCAGGACTAGCGGGGGTGAGACCCAGTACTTC
>TRBD1|TRBJ1-2|TRBV6-1|-
CASSEDIQGFYGYTF
TGTGCCAGCAGTGAAGATATACAGGGGTTCTATGGCTACACCTTC
>-|TRBJ1-2|TRBV6-5|-
CASSWAGMYGYTF
TGTGCCAGCAGTTGGGCAGGGATGTATGGCTACACCTTC
>-|TRBJ2-7|TRBV6-5|-
CASSYSTYEQYF
TGTGCCAGCAGTTACTCGACTTACGAGCAGTACTTC
>TRBD2|TRBJ2-7|TRBV7-9|-
CASSFGTSEQYF
TGTGCCAGCAGCTTCGGGACTAGTGAGCAGTACTTC
>-|TRBJ2-3|TRBV5-1|-
CASSLVGVSGTDTQYF
TGCGCCAGCAGCTTGGTAGGCGTGAGCGGCACAGATACGCAGTATTTT
>-|TRBJ1-4|TRBV30|-
CAWSIREKLFF
TGCGCCTGGAGTATACGGGAAAAACTGTTTTTT
>-|TRBJ2-3|TRBV7-2|-
CASTPGASTDTQYF
TGTGCCAGCACCCCTGGGGCTAGCACAGATACGCAGTATTTT
>-|TRBJ1-3|TRBV5-6|-
CASSLISGSLNTIYF
TGTGCCAGCAGCTTGATATCAGGGTCCTTGAACACCATATATTTT
>-|TRBJ1-6|TRBV19|-
CASSIGPGSNSPLHF
TGTGCCAGTAGTATCGGGCCAGGGTCTAATTCACCCCTCCACTTT
>-|TRBJ2-2|TRBV19|-
CASTRYRRKGQMNTGELFF
TGTGCCAGTACGCGATACCGACGGAAAGGACAAATGAACACCGGGGAGCTGTTTTTT
>-|TRBJ1-4|TRBV7-8|-
CASSLGGEDEKLFF
TGTGCCAGCAGCTTAGGGGGAGAGGATGAAAAACTGTTTTTT
>TRBD2|TRBJ2-7|TRBV27|-
CASSPLGLAGGQTYEQYF
TGTGCCAGCAGTCCCCTAGGGCTAGCGGGGGGTCAAACCTACGAGCAGTACTTC
>TRBD2|TRBJ2-1|TRBV18|-
CASSPPGLGSYNEQFF
TGTGCCAGCTCACCACCCGGACTAGGGTCCTACAATGAGCAGTTCTTC
>TRBD2|TRBJ2-2|TRBV6-6|-
CASMTSSTGELFF
TGTGCCAGCATGACTAGCAGCACCGGGGAGCTGTTTTTT
>-|TRBJ2-7|TRBV4-3|-
CASSQDVGGASSYEQYF
TGCGCCAGCAGCCAAGATGTTGGAGGGGCCAGCTCCTACGAGCAGTACTTC
>-|TRBJ2-7|TRBV21-1|-
CASTFRGLAGGLSYEQYF
TGTGCCAGCACCTTCCGTGGGCTAGCGGGGGGACTCTCCTATGAGCAGTACTTC
>TRBD1|TRBJ1-1|TRBV6-5|-
CASSFDTGGNTEAFF
TGTGCCAGCAGTTTCGACACAGGGGGGAACACTGAAGCTTTCTTT
>TRBD1|TRBJ1-5|TRBV27|-
CASSSGTVGLGNQPQHF
TGTGCCAGCAGTTCCGGGACAGTGGGCCTTGGCAATCAGCCCCAGCATTTT
>-|TRBJ1-2|TRBV19|once
CASTFNAGGRKEANYGYTF
TGTGCCAGTACCTTCAACGCGGGGGGCAGAAAGGAAGCTAACTATGGCTACACCTTC
>-|TRBJ2-1|TRBV19|-
CASSIGREEDEQFF
TGTGCCAGTAGTATAGGGAGGGAGGAGGATGAGCAGTTCTTC
>-|TRBJ2-6|TRBV9|-
CASSLSSGANVLTF
TGTGCCAGCAGCCTGAGCTCTGGGGCCAACGTCCTGACTTTC